Sequencing of this TCR beta chain was carried out in a study of sequential checkpoint blockade in melanoma. Treatment meaning: randomized to nivolumab then ipilimumab (arm A) or the reverse (arm B). Live CD3+CD8+ CD19− CD56− cells were sorted from PBMCs. Clones were read by immunoSEQ multiplex PCR, and TCRdb kept only the in-frame ones, dropping some. The sample carries about 29,000 clones, 77% recorded once. The CDR3 has 15 amino acids. V gave up 5 bases and J gave up 11 bases, with 24 bases separating them. The sequenced sample was CD8+ T cells sorted from blood (inferred from file names), obtained from a patient given nivolumab and ipilimumab in sequence. This receptor was taken from a human donor with melanoma. The chain couples TRBV23-1 to TRBJ1-1; weak D call: TRBD1 (5 bases). TRBV23-1 is assigned to the ORF class and has an uncertain function. The CDR3, as DNA: TGCGCCAGCAGTGGGGCGACAGTCCATACACCTTGGGCTTTCTTT. Protein: CASSGATVHTPWAFF.